These T cell receptor beta chains were read from a single sample in a study of early T cells in non-severe SARS-CoV-2 infection. TCRdb fed the 5' RACE reads into MiXCR, producing one record per CDR3 protein. This table has about 60,000 distinct CDR3 sequences, 10% to 15% appearing once. The specimen was whole blood. The source is an adult who was a healthcare worker with PCR-confirmed SARS-CoV-2 infection or an uninfected control (not recorded which). Each CDR3 is given with its conserved first and last residue. A D gene is named only where the DNA matches it firmly. Not all rows give a size; the values are once, few, many and, for expanded clones, a class.

clone_size	cdr3_length	d_call	j_call	v_call	cdr3_aa	cdr3_nt
few	16	TRBD1	TRBJ2-1	TRBV7-2	CASSTRTGDSYNEQFF	TGTGCCAGCAGCACTCGGACAGGGGACTCCTACAATGAGCAGTTCTTC
many	15	-	TRBJ2-5	TRBV20-1	CSASSRQGDQETQYF	TGCAGTGCTAGCAGCCGCCAGGGAGATCAAGAGACCCAGTACTTC
many	13	-	TRBJ2-7	TRBV6-6	CASRGYRAYEQYF	TGTGCCAGCAGAGGGTACAGAGCCTACGAGCAGTACTTC
few	13	-	TRBJ1-5	TRBV19	CASRRQVNQPQHF	TGTGCCAGTAGGAGACAAGTCAATCAGCCCCAGCATTTT
few	13	TRBD1	TRBJ1-1	TRBV4-1	CASRDSTNTEAFF	TGCGCCAGCCGGGACAGCACGAACACTGAAGCTTTCTTT
many	16	TRBD2	TRBJ2-3	TRBV3-1	CASSQDSGGVTDTQYF	TGTGCCAGCAGCCAAGATAGCGGGGGGGTCACAGATACGCAGTATTTT
-	15	-	TRBJ2-5	TRBV11-2	CASSSGTLIQETQYF	TGTGCCAGCAGTTCCGGGACACTTATCCAAGAGACCCAGTACTTC
-	16	-	TRBJ1-2	TRBV7-2	CASSLMVVGENYGYTF	TGTGCCAGCAGCTTAATGGTTGTAGGGGAAAACTATGGCTACACCTTC
few	13	TRBD1	TRBJ2-7	TRBV20-1	CSAQDRGFYEQYF	TGCAGTGCTCAGGACAGGGGCTTCTACGAGCAGTACTTC
-	14	-	TRBJ2-3	TRBV6-5	CASSYRPNTDTQYF	TGTGCCAGCAGTTACCGGCCGAACACAGATACGCAGTATTTT
-	13	TRBD2	TRBJ2-5	TRBV10-3	CASGLAGQETQYF	TGTGCCTCCGGACTAGCGGGGCAAGAGACCCAGTACTTC
few	15	TRBD2	TRBJ2-7	TRBV19	CASSTGLAGEYEQYF	TGTGCCAGTAGTACCGGACTAGCGGGAGAGTACGAGCAGTACTTC
-	13	-	TRBJ2-7	TRBV19	CASSIGLSYEQYF	TGTGCCAGTAGTATCGGATTATCCTACGAGCAGTACTTC
-	16	-	TRBJ2-1	TRBV28	CASSLSAKLIYNEQFF	TGTGCCAGCAGTTTATCGGCTAAACTAATTTACAATGAGCAGTTCTTC
-	16	TRBD2	TRBJ2-3	TRBV11-1	CASSFRLAGEPPPQYF	TGTGCCAGCAGTTTCCGACTAGCGGGAGAGCCTCCCCCGCAGTATTTT
few	18	TRBD1	TRBJ2-2	TRBV19	CATLDRGLSPTNTGELFF	TGTGCCACACTGGACAGGGGGCTTTCACCGACAAACACCGGGGAGCTGTTTTTT
-	14	-	TRBJ2-7	TRBV6-6	CASSYPMASYEQYF	TGTGCCAGCAGTTACCCTATGGCCTCCTACGAGCAGTACTTC
-	13	-	TRBJ2-7	TRBV6-5	CASSYPPFYEQYF	TGTGCCAGCAGTTACCCCCCGTTTTACGAGCAGTACTTC
few	13	TRBD1	TRBJ2-6	TRBV5-1	CASTEQGVNVLTF	TGCGCCAGCACGGAACAGGGGGTCAACGTCCTGACTTTC
-	13	-	TRBJ1-1	TRBV7-2	CASSLGRGAEAFF	TGTGCCAGCAGCTTAGGGCGCGGGGCTGAAGCTTTCTTT
few	14	-	TRBJ2-7	TRBV28	CASRRTASSYEQYF	TGTGCCAGCAGGAGGACGGCGAGCTCCTACGAGCAGTACTTC
medium-sized	15	-	TRBJ1-6	TRBV12-3/TRBV12-4	CASSSVGAGNSPLHF	TGTGCCAGCAGCTCAGTAGGGGCGGGTAATTCACCCCTCCACTTT
-	15	-	TRBJ2-3	TRBV6-5	CASSYSGLGEDTQYF	TGTGCCAGCAGTTACTCCGGACTCGGCGAGGATACGCAGTATTTT
-	15	-	TRBJ2-3	TRBV7-2	CASSLEGRFGDTQYF	TGTGCCAGCAGCTTAGAAGGCAGGTTTGGAGATACGCAGTATTTT
-	16	TRBD2	TRBJ2-6	TRBV6-2/TRBV6-3	CASSSGGASGANVLTF	TGTGCCAGCAGTAGCGGGGGGGCCTCTGGGGCCAACGTCCTGACTTTC
-	14	-	TRBJ1-6	TRBV28	CASRGGGGYSPLHF	TGTGCCAGCAGGGGAGGTGGGGGATATTCGCCCCTCCACTTT
few	15	TRBD1	TRBJ1-2	TRBV6-1	CASRPGQGANYGYTF	TGTGCCAGCAGACCCGGACAGGGGGCCAACTATGGCTACACCTTC
-	16	TRBD1	TRBJ2-7	TRBV4-1	CASSQGVRTGSYEQYF	TGCGCCAGCAGCCAAGGGGTGAGGACAGGTAGTTACGAGCAGTACTTC
many	12	-	TRBJ1-6	TRBV12-3/TRBV12-4	CASRRLGSPLHF	TGTGCCAGCAGGCGACTGGGCTCACCCCTCCACTTT
few	15	-	TRBJ1-4	TRBV7-9	CASSFTLGPNEKLFF	TGTGCCAGCAGCTTTACGCTTGGGCCTAATGAAAAACTGTTTTTT
few	14	-	TRBJ2-5	TRBV2	CASSMDLAGETQYF	TGTGCCAGCAGTATGGACCTCGCCGGGGAGACCCAGTACTTC
-	15	TRBD2	TRBJ2-1	TRBV5-1	CASSLDSGTTNEQFF	TGCGCCAGCAGCTTGGACAGCGGGACTACAAATGAGCAGTTCTTC
-	13	-	TRBJ1-1	TRBV2	CASSEGGATEAFF	TGTGCCAGCAGTGAGGGGGGCGCCACTGAAGCTTTCTTT
-	15	TRBD1	TRBJ2-7	TRBV4-3	CASSQETGTPYEQYF	TGCGCCAGCAGCCAAGAGACAGGGACGCCCTACGAGCAGTACTTC
many	17	-	TRBJ1-6	TRBV20-1	CSAINWASGGLRSPLHF	TGCAGTGCTATCAACTGGGCTAGCGGGGGGCTTAGATCACCCCTCCACTTT
many	14	-	TRBJ1-1	TRBV20-1	CSARDPGSGTEAFF	TGCAGTGCTAGAGATCCCGGGTCGGGGACTGAAGCTTTCTTT
few	17	-	TRBJ1-1	TRBV7-2	CASSFGSGTLGNTEAFF	TGTGCCAGCAGCTTCGGTTCTGGCACATTGGGGAACACTGAAGCTTTCTTT
-	15	TRBD1	TRBJ2-5	TRBV6-2/TRBV6-3	CASRFRTGDQETQYF	TGTGCCAGCAGGTTCCGGACAGGGGACCAAGAGACCCAGTACTTC
many	15	-	TRBJ2-7	TRBV12-3/TRBV12-4	CASSLSGARVYEQYF	TGTGCCAGCAGTTTGTCGGGGGCGAGGGTCTACGAGCAGTACTTC
-	15	TRBD2	TRBJ2-3	TRBV11-2	CASSFGAGVPDTQYF	TGTGCCAGCAGCTTTGGAGCGGGAGTCCCAGATACGCAGTATTTT
-	14	-	TRBJ2-3	TRBV7-2	CARSSAGHTDTQYF	TGTGCCAGGAGCTCGGCCGGTCACACAGATACGCAGTATTTT
few	19	-	TRBJ1-1	TRBV28	CASSSVYILGQATNTEAFF	TGTGCCAGCAGTTCAGTTTATATCCTCGGCCAGGCGACGAACACTGAAGCTTTCTTT
-	15	TRBD1	TRBJ1-6	TRBV12-3/TRBV12-4	CASSYGQGSGSPLHF	TGTGCCAGCAGCTACGGACAGGGGTCCGGGTCACCCCTCCACTTT